The rows below give T cell receptor beta chains drawn from one sample of a study of PD-L1 blockade in urothelial cancer. TCRdb's copy holds only in-frame clones and misses some; the assay was immunoSEQ multiplex PCR. The sample has some 63,000 clones, about four fifths seen once. Specimen: PBMCs, collected around atezolizumab (anti-PD-L1) treatment. These receptors all come from a man aged 65 to 79 with urothelial cancer. The CDR3 runs from the conserved cysteine through the conserved F or W. D genes are given only for firm matches. Not all rows give a size; the values are once, few, many and, for expanded clones, a class.

V	D	size	J	CDR3	DNA
TRBV7-9	NA	NA	TRBJ2-7	CASTPGRFHEQYF	TGTGCCAGCACCCCTGGTCGGTTCCACGAGCAGTACTTC
TRBV5-5	NA	few	TRBJ2-7	CASSPTGGSYEQYF	TGTGCCAGCAGCCCGACAGGAGGCTCCTACGAGCAGTACTTC
TRBV4-1	NA	NA	TRBJ1-5	CASSQRGGGSNQPQHF	TGCGCCAGCAGCCAAAGAGGGGGAGGGAGCAATCAGCCCCAGCATTTT
TRBV7-8	NA	NA	TRBJ2-2	CASSLVSLNTGELFF	TGTGCCAGCAGCCTGGTCTCGCTAAACACCGGGGAGCTGTTTTTT
TRBV7-8	NA	NA	TRBJ2-3	CASSSGGSGSDTQYF	TGTGCCAGCAGCTCCGGCGGGTCGGGCTCAGATACGCAGTATTTT
TRBV2	NA	NA	TRBJ1-1	CASTAGRRGSTEAFF	TGTGCCAGCACCGCCGGGAGAAGGGGCAGCACTGAAGCTTTCTTT
TRBV15	TRBD2	NA	TRBJ2-4	CATSRAQGSGSLAKNIQYF	TGTGCCACCAGCAGAGCACAAGGTAGCGGGTCCTTAGCCAAAAACATTCAGTACTTC
TRBV5-1	TRBD2	few	TRBJ2-5	CASSLGTSGGTETQYF	TGCGCCAGCAGCTTGGGGACTAGCGGGGGGACGGAGACCCAGTACTTC
TRBV7-8	TRBD2	NA	TRBJ2-1	CASSSRGLAGGRPYNEQFF	TGTGCCAGCAGCTCCCGGGGACTAGCGGGAGGGCGGCCCTACAATGAGCAGTTCTTC
TRBV30	NA	NA	TRBJ2-2	CACPFSDTGELFF	TGTGCCTGCCCATTTTCGGACACCGGGGAGCTGTTTTTT
TRBV4-3	TRBD2	NA	TRBJ2-1	CASSQYPGGQFF	TGCGCCAGCAGCCAATACCCGGGGGGGCAGTTCTTC